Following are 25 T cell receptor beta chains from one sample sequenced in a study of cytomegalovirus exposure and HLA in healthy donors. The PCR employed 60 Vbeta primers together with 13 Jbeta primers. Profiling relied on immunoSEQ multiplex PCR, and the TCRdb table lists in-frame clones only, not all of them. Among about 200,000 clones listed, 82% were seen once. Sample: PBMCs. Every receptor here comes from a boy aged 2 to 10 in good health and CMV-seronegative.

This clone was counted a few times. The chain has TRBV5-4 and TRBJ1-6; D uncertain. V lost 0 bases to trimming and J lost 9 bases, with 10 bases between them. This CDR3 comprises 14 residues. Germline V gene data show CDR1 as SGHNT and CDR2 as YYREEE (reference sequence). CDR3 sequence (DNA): TGTGCCAGCAGCTTGGTTGGGGAGGCTTCACCCCTCCACTTT. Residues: CASSLVGEASPLHF.

The DNA of the CDR3 is TGTGCCAGCTCACCACGAAGATTTTTGGGGGCGAATGGGAATGGCTACACCTTC. Protein product: CASSPRRFLGANGNGYTF. The J gene is TRBJ1-2, the V gene TRBV18; a weak D match, TRBD1 (6 bases). Germline V gives CDR1 KGHSH, CDR2 LQKENI. The V gene lost 1 base and the J gene lost 6 bases, with 24 bases spanning the gap. The CDR3 loop spans 18 amino acids.

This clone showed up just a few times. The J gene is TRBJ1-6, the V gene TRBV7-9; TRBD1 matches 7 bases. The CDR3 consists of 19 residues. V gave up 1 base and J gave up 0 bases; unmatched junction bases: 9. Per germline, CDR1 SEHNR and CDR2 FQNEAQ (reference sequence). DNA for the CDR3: TGTGCCAGCAGCTTAGTCAAGGACAGGCGATCCTCCTATAATTCACCCCTCCACTTT. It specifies CASSLVKDRRSSYNSPLHF.

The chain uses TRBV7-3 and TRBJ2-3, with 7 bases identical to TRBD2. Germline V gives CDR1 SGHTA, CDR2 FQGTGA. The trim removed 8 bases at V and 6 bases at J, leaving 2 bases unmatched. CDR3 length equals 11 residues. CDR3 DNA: TGTGCCAGCGCCGGGGGGGATACGCAGTATTTT. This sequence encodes CASAGGDTQYF.

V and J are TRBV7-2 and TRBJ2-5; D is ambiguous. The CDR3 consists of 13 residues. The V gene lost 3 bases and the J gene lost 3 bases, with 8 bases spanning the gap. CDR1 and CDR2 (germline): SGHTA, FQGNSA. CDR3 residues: CASSLWYKETQYF. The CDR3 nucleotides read TGTGCCAGCAGCTTGTGGTACAAAGAGACCCAGTACTTC.

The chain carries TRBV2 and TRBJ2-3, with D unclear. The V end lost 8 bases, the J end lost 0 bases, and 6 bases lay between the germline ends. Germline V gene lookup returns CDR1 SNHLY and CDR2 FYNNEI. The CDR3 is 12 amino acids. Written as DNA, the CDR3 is TGTGCCAGCGGCCTCAGCACAGATACGCAGTATTTT. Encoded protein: CASGLSTDTQYF. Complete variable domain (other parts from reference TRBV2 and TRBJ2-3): EPEVTQTPSHQVTQMGQEVILRCVPISNHLYFYWYRQILGQKVEFLVSFYNNEISEKSEIFDDQFSVERPDGSNFTLKIRSTKLEDSAMYFCASGLSTDTQYFGPGTRLTVL.

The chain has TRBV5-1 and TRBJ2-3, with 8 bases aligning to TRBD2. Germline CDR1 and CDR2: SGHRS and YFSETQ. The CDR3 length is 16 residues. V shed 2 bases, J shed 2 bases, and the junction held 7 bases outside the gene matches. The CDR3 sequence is CASSFWAGGPTDTQYF. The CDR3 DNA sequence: TGCGCCAGCAGCTTCTGGGCGGGGGGACCCACAGATACGCAGTATTTT.

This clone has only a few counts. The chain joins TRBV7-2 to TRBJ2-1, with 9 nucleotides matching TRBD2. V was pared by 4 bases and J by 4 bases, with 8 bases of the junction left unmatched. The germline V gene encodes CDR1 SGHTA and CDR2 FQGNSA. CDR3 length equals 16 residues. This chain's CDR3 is CASSSSGGGGYNEQFF. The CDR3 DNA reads TGTGCCAGCAGCTCCTCCGGCGGGGGGGGGTACAATGAGCAGTTCTTC.

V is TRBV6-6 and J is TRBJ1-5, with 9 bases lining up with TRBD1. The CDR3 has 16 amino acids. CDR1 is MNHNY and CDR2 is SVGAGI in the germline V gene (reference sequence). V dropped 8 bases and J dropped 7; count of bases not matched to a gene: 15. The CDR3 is CASGSAGQGTSQPQHF. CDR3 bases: TGTGCCAGCGGGAGCGCAGGACAGGGGACGAGCCAGCCCCAGCATTTT.

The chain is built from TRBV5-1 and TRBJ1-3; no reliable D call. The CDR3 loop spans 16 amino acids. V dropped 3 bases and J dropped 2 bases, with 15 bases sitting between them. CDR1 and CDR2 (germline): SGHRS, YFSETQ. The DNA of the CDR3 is TGCGCCAGCAGCTGGATCGGGTGGCCCCCTGGAAACACCATATATTTT. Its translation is CASSWIGWPPGNTIYF.

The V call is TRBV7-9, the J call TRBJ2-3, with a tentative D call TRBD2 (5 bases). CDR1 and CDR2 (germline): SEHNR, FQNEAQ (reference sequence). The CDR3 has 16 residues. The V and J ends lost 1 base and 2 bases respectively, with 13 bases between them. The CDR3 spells CASSLVGLGNTDTQYF. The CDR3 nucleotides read TGTGCCAGCAGCTTAGTTGGACTCGGGAACACAGATACGCAGTATTTT.

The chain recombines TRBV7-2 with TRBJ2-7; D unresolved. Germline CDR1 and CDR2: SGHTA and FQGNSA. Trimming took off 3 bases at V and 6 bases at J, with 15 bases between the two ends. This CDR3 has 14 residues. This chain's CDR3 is CASSLAATLVEQYF. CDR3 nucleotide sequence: TGTGCCAGCAGCTTGGCCGCCACCCTAGTCGAGCAGTACTTC. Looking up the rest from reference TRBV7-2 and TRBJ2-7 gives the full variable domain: GAGVSQSPSNKVTEKGKDVELRCDPISGHTALYWYRQSLGQGLEFLIYFQGNSAPDKSGLPSDRFSAERTGGSVSTLTIQRTQQEDSAVYLCASSLAATLVEQYFGPGTRLTVT.

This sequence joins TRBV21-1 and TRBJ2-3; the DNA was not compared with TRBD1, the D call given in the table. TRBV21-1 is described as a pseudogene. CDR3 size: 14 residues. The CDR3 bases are TGTGCCAGCAGCACAGGGGCCAAGACAGATACGCAGTATTTT. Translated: CASSTGAKTDTQYF.

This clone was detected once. The CDR3 reads CASSSQLAGSTDTQYF. The CDR3 bases are TGCGCCAGCAGCTCTCAACTAGCGGGGAGCACAGATACGCAGTATTTT. V gene TRBV5-1 combines with J gene TRBJ2-3; 10 bases map to TRBD2. Germline values: CDR1 SGHRS, CDR2 YFSETQ. This CDR3 is 16 amino acids long. V shed 3 bases, J shed 0 bases, and the junction held 4 bases outside the gene matches.

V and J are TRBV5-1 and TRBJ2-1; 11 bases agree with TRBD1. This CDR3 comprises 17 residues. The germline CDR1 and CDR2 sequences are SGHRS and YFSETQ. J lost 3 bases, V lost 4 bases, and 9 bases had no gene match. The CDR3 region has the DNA TGCGCCAGCAGCCCTCCGGCCGGGACAGGGGGCTACAATGAGCAGTTCTTC. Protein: CASSPPAGTGGYNEQFF.

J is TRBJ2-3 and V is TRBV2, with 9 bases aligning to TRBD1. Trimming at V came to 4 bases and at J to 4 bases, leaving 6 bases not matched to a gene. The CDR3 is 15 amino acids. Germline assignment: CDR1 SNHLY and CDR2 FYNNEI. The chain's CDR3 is CASSVLQGAPDTQYF. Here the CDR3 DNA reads TGTGCCAGCAGTGTATTACAGGGGGCCCCAGATACGCAGTATTTT.

CDR3 nucleotides: TGTGCCAGCATAAGACAGGGAGAGAACCAAGAGACCCAGTACTTC. This sequence encodes CASIRQGENQETQYF. V and J are TRBV7-9 and TRBJ2-5; the match to TRBD1 covers 7 bases. Germline CDR1 and CDR2: SEHNR and FQNEAQ (reference sequence). The CDR3 length is 15 residues. J was trimmed by 0 bases and V by 7 bases; bases with no gene match: 8.

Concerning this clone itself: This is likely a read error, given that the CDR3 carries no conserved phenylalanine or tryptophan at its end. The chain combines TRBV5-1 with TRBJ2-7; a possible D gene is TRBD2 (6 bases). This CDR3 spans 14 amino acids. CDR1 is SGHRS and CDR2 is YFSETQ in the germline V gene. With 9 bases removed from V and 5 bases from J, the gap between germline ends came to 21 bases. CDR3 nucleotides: TGCGCCACCCGCCGGGACCCGGGAGTGGACGAGCAGTACCTC. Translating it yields CATRRDPGVDEQYL.

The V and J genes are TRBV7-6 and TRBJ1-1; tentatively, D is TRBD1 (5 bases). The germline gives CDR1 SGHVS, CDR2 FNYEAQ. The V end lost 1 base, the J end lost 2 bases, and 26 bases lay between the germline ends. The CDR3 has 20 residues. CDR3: CASSLVAGQQVSSVNTEAFF. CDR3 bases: TGTGCCAGCAGCTTAGTGGCGGGGCAGCAGGTGTCAAGCGTAAACACTGAAGCTTTCTTT.

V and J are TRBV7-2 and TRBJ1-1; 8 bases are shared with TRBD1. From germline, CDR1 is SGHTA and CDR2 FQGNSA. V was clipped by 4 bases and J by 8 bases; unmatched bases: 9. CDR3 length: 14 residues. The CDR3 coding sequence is TGTGCCAGCAGCTCACAGGGGGGTATGTGGGAAGCTTTCTTT. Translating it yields CASSSQGGMWEAFF.

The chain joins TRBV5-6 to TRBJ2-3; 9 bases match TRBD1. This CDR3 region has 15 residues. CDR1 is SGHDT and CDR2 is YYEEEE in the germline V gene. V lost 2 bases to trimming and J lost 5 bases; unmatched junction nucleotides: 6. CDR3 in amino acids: CASSLGQGRGDTQYF. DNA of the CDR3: TGTGCCAGCAGCTTAGGACAGGGGAGAGGAGATACGCAGTATTTT.

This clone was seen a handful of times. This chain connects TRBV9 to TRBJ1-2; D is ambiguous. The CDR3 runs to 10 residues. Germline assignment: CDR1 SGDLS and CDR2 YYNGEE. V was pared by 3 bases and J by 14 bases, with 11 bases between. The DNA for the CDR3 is TGTGCCAGCAGCGGGTCCCATAGAACCTTC. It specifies CASSGSHRTF.

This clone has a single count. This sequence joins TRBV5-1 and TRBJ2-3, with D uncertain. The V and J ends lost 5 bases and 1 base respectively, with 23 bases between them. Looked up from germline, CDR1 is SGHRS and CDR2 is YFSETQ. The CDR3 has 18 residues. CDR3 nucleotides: TGCGCCAGCAGTCATCCCCCCCGCGCGCTCTCGGGCACAGATACGCAGTATTTT. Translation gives CASSHPPRALSGTDTQYF. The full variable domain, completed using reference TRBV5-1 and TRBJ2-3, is KAGVTQTPRYLIKTRGQQVTLSCSPISGHRSVSWYQQTPGQGLQFLFEYFSETQRNKGNFPGRFSGRQFSNSRSEMNVSTLELGDSALYLCASSHPPRALSGTDTQYFGPGTRLTVL.

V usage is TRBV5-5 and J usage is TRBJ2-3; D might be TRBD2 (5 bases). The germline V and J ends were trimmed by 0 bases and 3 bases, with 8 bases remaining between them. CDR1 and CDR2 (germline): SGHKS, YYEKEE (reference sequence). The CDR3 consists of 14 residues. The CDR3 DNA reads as TGTGCCAGCAGCTTGGCGGGGAAGACAGATACGCAGTATTTT. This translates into CASSLAGKTDTQYF. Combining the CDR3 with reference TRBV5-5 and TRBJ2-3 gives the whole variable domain DAGVTQSPTHLIKTRGQQVTLRCSPISGHKSVSWYQQVLGQGPQFIFQYYEKEERGRGNFPDRFSARQFPNYSSELNVNALLLGDSALYLCASSLAGKTDTQYFGPGTRLTVL.

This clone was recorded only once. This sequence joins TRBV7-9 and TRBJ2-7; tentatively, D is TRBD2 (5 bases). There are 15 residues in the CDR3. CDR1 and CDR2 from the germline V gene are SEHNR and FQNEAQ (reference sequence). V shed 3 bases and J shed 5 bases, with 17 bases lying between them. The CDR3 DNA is TGTGCCAGCAGCTTCCGCCCATCGAGGGTGGACGAGCAGTACTTC. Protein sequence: CASSFRPSRVDEQYF. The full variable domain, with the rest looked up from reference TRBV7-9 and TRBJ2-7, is DTGVSQNPRHKITKRGQNVTFRCDPISEHNRLYWYRQTLGQGPEFLTYFQNEAQLEKSRLLSDRFSAERPKGSFSTLEIQRTEQGDSAMYLCASSFRPSRVDEQYFGPGTRLTVT.